The 11 T cell receptor beta chains given below trace back to one sample, sequenced in a study of shared clonotypes between healthy human individuals. Sequencing was performed with immunoSEQ multiplex PCR; in TCRdb, only in-frame clones are kept and a portion is missing. This sample has about 1.1 million clones, with about 84% found just once. Sequencing was carried out using memory CD4+ T cells from PBMCs. Noted subset: CD45RA-negative fraction. All receptors derive from a man aged 18 to 30 in good health. Some clones in this sample may be carry-over from other donors' samples.

The J gene is TRBJ1-1, the V gene TRBV20-1; D remains unclear. Looked up from germline, CDR1 is DFQATT and CDR2 is SNEGSKA (reference sequence). The CDR3 loop spans 10 amino acids. Trimming pared 5 bases from V and 7 bases from J, leaving 8 bases between. The CDR3 DNA sequence: TGCAGTGCTTTCCAGGTTGAAGCTTTCTTT. This gives the protein CSAFQVEAFF.

V usage is TRBV7-2 and J usage is TRBJ1-1; D remains unclear. CDR3 length: 15 amino acids. The germline V gene encodes CDR1 SGHTA and CDR2 FQGNSA. Trimming pared 0 bases from V and 4 bases from J, leaving 12 bases between. The CDR3 sequence is CASSLAHPSTTEAFF. CDR3 nucleotide sequence: TGTGCCAGCAGCTTAGCGCACCCAAGTACCACTGAAGCTTTCTTT. Looking up the rest from reference TRBV7-2 and TRBJ1-1 gives the full variable domain: GAGVSQSPSNKVTEKGKDVELRCDPISGHTALYWYRQSLGQGLEFLIYFQGNSAPDKSGLPSDRFSAERTGGSVSTLTIQRTQQEDSAVYLCASSLAHPSTTEAFFGQGTRLTVV.

This clone was picked up one time. The chain combines TRBV5-1 with TRBJ1-3; 7 positions agree with TRBD1. The germline gives CDR1 SGHRS, CDR2 YFSETQ. J lost 4 bases, V lost 4 bases, and 8 bases had no gene match. The length of the CDR3 is 15 residues. Here the CDR3 DNA reads TGCGCCAGCAGCAGGACCACAGGGGACGGAAACACCATATATTTT. Protein product: CASSRTTGDGNTIYF.

The chain links TRBV28 to TRBJ1-2; D is ambiguous. This CDR3 is 12 amino acids long. The ends were cut back, 3 bases at V and 4 bases at J, with 6 bases in the middle. Germline V gene data show CDR1 as MDHEN and CDR2 as SYDVKM. CDR3 in amino acids: CASSFWAYGYTF. Written as DNA, the CDR3 is TGTGCCAGCAGTTTTTGGGCCTATGGCTACACCTTC.

This clone is a singleton in its sample. The rearrangement joins TRBV4-2 to TRBJ2-7; the D is unclear. Germline-derived CDR1 and CDR2 are LGHNA and YNFKEQ. Trimming cost V 0 bases and J 1 base, with 7 bases left between them. The CDR3 is made up of 14 amino acids. The CDR3 reads CASSQEGRSYEQYF. CDR3 nucleotide sequence: TGTGCCAGCAGCCAAGAGGGCAGGTCCTACGAGCAGTACTTC.

The rearrangement joins TRBV4-1 to TRBJ2-3; D is unresolved. The V gene's germline CDR1 is MGHRA and CDR2 YSYEKL. The CDR3 covers 16 residues. V shed 1 base and J shed 0 bases, with 11 bases lying between them. The CDR3 bases are TGCGCCAGCAGCCAAGGACTGACCACTAGCACAGATACGCAGTATTTT. This translates into CASSQGLTTSTDTQYF.

The rearrangement joins TRBV5-6 to TRBJ1-3; D possibly corresponds to TRBD1 (6 bases). V lost 5 bases, J lost 5 bases, and 17 bases lay in between. The CDR3 extends over 15 amino acids. Germline V gene lookup returns CDR1 SGHDT and CDR2 YYEEEE. This CDR3 is CASSTAGRGRNTIYF. CDR3 DNA sequence: TGTGCCAGCAGTACCGCCGGAAGGGGGAGAAACACCATATATTTT.

The chain is built from TRBV27 and TRBJ2-1, with 9 bases matching TRBD1. The CDR3 sequence is 14 residues long. Germline lookup yields CDR1 MNHEY and CDR2 SMNVEV (reference sequence). With 5 bases clipped from V and 6 bases from J, the junction kept 5 bases outside the gene matches. As DNA, the CDR3 is TGTGCCAGCAGTACAATGACAGGGGGCAATGAGCAGTTCTTC. Protein: CASSTMTGGNEQFF.

In DNA, the CDR3 is TGCGCCAGCAGCTTTATCCCGGGACAGGGGGCGGGAGGCTACACCTTC. As protein: CASSFIPGQGAGGYTF. The V and J genes are TRBV5-1 and TRBJ1-2; 12 nucleotides agree with TRBD1. CDR1 is SGHRS, CDR2 YFSETQ, per germline. The CDR3 spans 16 residues. The trim removed 2 bases at V and 8 bases at J, leaving 10 bases unmatched.

This chain joins TRBV7-9 and TRBJ2-2; perhaps D is TRBD1 or TRBD2 (5 bases each). The V gene lost 5 bases and the J gene lost 7 bases, with 20 bases spanning the gap. This CDR3 spans 16 amino acids. Germline values: CDR1 SEHNR, CDR2 FQNEAQ (reference sequence). In DNA form, the CDR3 reads TGTGCCAGCAGCCCACTAGAGGGGCGATGGGGCGGGGAGCTGTTTTTT. It yields the protein CASSPLEGRWGGELFF.

The gene calls are TRBV9 and TRBJ2-7, with 9 bases lining up with TRBD1. With 2 bases clipped from V and 0 bases from J, the junction kept 6 bases outside the gene matches. Per the germline V gene, CDR1 is SGDLS and CDR2 is YYNGEE. This CDR3 comprises 16 residues. The CDR3 reads CASSVDGGQGSYEQYF. DNA of the CDR3: TGTGCCAGCAGCGTGGACGGGGGACAGGGCTCCTACGAGCAGTACTTC.